A selection of T cell receptor beta chains follows, all from one sample in a study of T cell responses to AZD1222 COVID-19 vaccine. Some clones are missing from TCRdb's copy, which holds only in-frame ones; the method was immunoSEQ multiplex PCR. The sample gives around 91,000 clones, about 89% of which show up once; about 8.1% is in the top ten. The material sequenced was peripheral blood, taken 28 days after the second AZD1222 dose. The receptors derive from an adult who received the AZD1222 COVID-19 vaccine. The CDR3 runs from the conserved cysteine through the conserved F or W. Each record gives: D gene, J gene, clone size, V gene, CDR3 DNA, CDR3 protein. A D gene is named only where the DNA matches it firmly. Not every row has a clone size; where given, it reads once, few, many or a size class.

d_gene: NA; j_gene: TRBJ2-5; abundance: once; v_gene: TRBV3-1/TRBV3-2; CDR3nt: TGTGCCAGCAGCCAAGAAATCCGGCAGGCCCTCCAAGAGACCCAGTACTTC; CDR3aa: CASSQEIRQALQETQYF
d_gene: NA; j_gene: TRBJ1-6; abundance: NA; v_gene: TRBV28; CDR3nt: TGTGCCAGCAGTTCTATACAGGGAAATTCACCCCTCCACTTT; CDR3aa: CASSSIQGNSPLHF
d_gene: NA; j_gene: TRBJ1-1; abundance: NA; v_gene: TRBV6-2/TRBV6-3; CDR3nt: TGTGCCAGCAGTTACAGTGGGAGGAGGACTGAAGCTTTCTTT; CDR3aa: CASSYSGRRTEAFF
d_gene: NA; j_gene: TRBJ2-3; abundance: once; v_gene: TRBV6-5; CDR3nt: TGTGCCAGCAGACCTAGTGGGGCTGGCACAGATACGCAGTATTTT; CDR3aa: CASRPSGAGTDTQYF
d_gene: NA; j_gene: TRBJ2-7; abundance: NA; v_gene: TRBV28; CDR3nt: TGTGCCAGCAGTTCTCTGATTGTGGGGTTTAGGACTTACGAGCAGTACTTC; CDR3aa: CASSSLIVGFRTYEQYF
d_gene: NA; j_gene: TRBJ2-3; abundance: NA; v_gene: TRBV7-8; CDR3nt: TGTGCCAGCAGCTTTCTGGGCGAGAAAGATACGCAGTATTTT; CDR3aa: CASSFLGEKDTQYF
d_gene: TRBD2; j_gene: TRBJ2-1; abundance: NA; v_gene: TRBV6-6; CDR3nt: TGTGCCAGCAGTGGGGGACTAGAAATGAGTGAGCAGTTCTTC; CDR3aa: CASSGGLEMSEQFF
d_gene: TRBD1; j_gene: TRBJ1-2; abundance: NA; v_gene: TRBV27; CDR3nt: TGTGCCAGCAAGTCCAGCAGGACAGGGTATAGCTATGGCTACACCTTC; CDR3aa: CASKSSRTGYSYGYTF
d_gene: TRBD2; j_gene: TRBJ2-1; abundance: NA; v_gene: TRBV2; CDR3nt: TGTGCCAGCAGTGAGGGAGCGGGAGATTACCATGAGCAGTTCTTC; CDR3aa: CASSEGAGDYHEQFF
d_gene: NA; j_gene: TRBJ1-5; abundance: NA; v_gene: TRBV6-4; CDR3nt: TGTGCCAGCAGTGACCGACGGTATAGCAATCAGCCCCAGCATTTT; CDR3aa: CASSDRRYSNQPQHF